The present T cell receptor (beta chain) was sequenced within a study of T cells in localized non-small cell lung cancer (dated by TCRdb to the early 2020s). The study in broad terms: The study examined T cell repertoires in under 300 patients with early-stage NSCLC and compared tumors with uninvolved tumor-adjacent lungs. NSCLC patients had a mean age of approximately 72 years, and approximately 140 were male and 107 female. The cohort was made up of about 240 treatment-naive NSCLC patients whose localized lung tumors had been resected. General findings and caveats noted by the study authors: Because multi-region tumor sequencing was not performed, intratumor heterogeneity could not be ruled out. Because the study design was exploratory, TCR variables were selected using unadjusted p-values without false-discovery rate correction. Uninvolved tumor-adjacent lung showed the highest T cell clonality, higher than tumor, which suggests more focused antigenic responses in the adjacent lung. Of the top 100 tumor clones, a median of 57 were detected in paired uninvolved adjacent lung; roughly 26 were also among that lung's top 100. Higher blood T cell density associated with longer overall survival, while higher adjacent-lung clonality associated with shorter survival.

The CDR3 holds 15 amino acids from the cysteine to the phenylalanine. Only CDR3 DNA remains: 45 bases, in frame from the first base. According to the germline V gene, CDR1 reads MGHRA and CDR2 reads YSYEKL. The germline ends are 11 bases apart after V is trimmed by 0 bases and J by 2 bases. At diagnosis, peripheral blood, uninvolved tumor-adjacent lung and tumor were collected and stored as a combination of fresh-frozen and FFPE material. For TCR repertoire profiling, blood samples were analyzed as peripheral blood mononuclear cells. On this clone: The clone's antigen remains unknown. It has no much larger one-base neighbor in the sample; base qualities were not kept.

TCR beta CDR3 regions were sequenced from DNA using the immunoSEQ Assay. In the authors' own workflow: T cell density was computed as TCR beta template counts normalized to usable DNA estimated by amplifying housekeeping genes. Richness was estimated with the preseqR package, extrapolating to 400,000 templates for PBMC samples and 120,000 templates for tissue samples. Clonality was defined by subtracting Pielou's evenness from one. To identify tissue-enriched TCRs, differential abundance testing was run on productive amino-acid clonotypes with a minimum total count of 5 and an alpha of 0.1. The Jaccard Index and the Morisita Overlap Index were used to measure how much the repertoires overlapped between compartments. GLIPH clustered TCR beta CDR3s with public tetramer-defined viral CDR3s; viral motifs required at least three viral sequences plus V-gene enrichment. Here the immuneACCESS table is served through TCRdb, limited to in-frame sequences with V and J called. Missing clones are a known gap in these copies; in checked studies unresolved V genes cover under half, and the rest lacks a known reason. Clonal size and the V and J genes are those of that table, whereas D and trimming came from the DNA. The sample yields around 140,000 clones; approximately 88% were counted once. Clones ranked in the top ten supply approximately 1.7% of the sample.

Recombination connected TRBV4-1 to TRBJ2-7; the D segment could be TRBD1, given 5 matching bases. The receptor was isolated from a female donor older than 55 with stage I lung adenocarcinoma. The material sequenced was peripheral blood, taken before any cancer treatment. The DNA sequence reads TGCGCCAGCAGCCAAGAAGGGGCGAATACCTACGAGCAGTACTTC. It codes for CASSQEGANTYEQYF.